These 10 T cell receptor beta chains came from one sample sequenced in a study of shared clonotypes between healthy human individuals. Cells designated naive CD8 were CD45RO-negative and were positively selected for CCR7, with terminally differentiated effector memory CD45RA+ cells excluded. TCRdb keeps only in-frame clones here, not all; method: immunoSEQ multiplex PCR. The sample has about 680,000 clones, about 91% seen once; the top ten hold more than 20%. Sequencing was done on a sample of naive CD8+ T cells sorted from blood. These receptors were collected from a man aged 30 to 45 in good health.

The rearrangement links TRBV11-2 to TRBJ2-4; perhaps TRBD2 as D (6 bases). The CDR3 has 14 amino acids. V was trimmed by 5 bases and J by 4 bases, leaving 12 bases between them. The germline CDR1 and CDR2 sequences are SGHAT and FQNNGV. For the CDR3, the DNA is TGTGCCAGCAGCACGGGACTTAGAAAAAACATTCAGTACTTC. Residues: CASSTGLRKNIQYF.

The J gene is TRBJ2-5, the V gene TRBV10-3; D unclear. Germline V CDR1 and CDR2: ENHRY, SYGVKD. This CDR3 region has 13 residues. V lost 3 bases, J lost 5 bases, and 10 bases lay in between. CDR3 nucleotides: TGTGCCATCAGTGATGGGCTCCTGGAGACCCAGTACTTC. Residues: CAISDGLLETQYF.

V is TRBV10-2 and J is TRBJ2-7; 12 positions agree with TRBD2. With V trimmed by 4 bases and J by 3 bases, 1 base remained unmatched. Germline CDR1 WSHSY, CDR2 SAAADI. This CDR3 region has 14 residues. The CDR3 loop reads CASSGLAGDYEQYF. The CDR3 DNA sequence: TGCGCCAGCAGTGGACTAGCGGGAGACTACGAGCAGTACTTC.

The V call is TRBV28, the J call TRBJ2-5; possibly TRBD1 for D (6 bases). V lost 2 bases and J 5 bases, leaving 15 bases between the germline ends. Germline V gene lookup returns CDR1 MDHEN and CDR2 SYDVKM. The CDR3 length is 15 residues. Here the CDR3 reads CASSLIWGLGETQYF. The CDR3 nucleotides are TGTGCCAGCAGTTTAATTTGGGGGCTGGGGGAGACCCAGTACTTC.

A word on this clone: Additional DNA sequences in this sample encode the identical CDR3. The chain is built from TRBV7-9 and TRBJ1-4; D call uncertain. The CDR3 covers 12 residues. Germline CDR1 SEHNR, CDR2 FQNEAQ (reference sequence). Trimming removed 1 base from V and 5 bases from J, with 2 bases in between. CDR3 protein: CASSLGNEKLFF. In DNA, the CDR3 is TGTGCCAGCAGCTTAGGAAATGAAAAACTGTTTTTT.

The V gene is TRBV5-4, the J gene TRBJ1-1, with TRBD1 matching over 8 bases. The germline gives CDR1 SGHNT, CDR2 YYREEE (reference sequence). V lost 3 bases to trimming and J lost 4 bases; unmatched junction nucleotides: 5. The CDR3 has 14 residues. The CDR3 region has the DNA TGTGCCAGCAGCTCGACCGGACAGGGCACTGAAGCTTTCTTT. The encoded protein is CASSSTGQGTEAFF. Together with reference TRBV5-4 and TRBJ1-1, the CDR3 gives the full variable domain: ETGVTQSPTHLIKTRGQQVTLRCSSQSGHNTVSWYQQALGQGPQFIFQYYREEENGRGNFPPRFSGLQFPNYSSELNVNALELDDSALYLCASSSTGQGTEAFFGQGTRLTVV.

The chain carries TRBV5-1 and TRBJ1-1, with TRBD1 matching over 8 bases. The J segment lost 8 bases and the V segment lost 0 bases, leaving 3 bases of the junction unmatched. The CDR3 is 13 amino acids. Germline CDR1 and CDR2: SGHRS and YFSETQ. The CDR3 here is CASSLGDRIEAFF. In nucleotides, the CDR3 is TGCGCCAGCAGCTTGGGGGACAGGATCGAAGCTTTCTTT.

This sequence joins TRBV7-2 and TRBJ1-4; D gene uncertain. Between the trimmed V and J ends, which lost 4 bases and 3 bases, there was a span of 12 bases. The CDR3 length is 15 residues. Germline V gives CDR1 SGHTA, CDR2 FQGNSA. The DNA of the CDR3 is TGTGCCAGCAGCTGGCAATACGCAGCTAATGAAAAACTGTTTTTT. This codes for CASSWQYAANEKLFF. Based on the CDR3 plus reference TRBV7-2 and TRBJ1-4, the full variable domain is GAGVSQSPSNKVTEKGKDVELRCDPISGHTALYWYRQSLGQGLEFLIYFQGNSAPDKSGLPSDRFSAERTGGSVSTLTIQRTQQEDSAVYLCASSWQYAANEKLFFGSGTQLSVL.

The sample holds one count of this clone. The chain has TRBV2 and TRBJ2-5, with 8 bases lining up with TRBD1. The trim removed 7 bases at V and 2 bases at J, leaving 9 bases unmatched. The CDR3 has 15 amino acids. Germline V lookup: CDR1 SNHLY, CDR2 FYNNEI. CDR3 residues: CASKRAGGQQETQYF. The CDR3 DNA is TGTGCCAGCAAAAGGGCAGGGGGCCAGCAAGAGACCCAGTACTTC.

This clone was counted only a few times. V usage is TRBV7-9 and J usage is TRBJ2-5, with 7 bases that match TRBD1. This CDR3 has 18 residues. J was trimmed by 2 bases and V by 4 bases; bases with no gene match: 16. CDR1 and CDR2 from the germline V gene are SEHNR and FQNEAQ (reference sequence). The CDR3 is CASSSLGRDSKIQETQYF. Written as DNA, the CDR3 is TGTGCCAGCAGCTCCCTAGGCCGGGACAGCAAAATTCAAGAGACCCAGTACTTC.